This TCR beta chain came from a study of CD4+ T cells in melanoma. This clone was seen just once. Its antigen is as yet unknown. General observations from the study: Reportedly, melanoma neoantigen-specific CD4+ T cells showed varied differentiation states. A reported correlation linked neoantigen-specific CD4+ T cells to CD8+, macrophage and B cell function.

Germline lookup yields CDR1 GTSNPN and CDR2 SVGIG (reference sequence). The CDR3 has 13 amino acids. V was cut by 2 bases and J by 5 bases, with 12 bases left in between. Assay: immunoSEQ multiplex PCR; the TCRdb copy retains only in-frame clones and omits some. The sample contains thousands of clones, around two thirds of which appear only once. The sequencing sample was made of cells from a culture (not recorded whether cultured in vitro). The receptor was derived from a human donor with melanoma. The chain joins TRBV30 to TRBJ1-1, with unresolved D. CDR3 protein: CAWSISTWTEAFF. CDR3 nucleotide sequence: TGTGCCTGGAGTATCTCTACCTGGACTGAAGCTTTCTTT.